This passage covers 5 T cell receptor beta chains from one sample sequenced in a study of blood T cell repertoires in COVID-19. Libraries were prepared by immunoSEQ multiplex PCR; TCRdb keeps only in-frame clonotypes and omits some of them. The repertoire holds tens of thousands of clones, about 91% seen once, with 10% to 15% in the top ten. Input material: peripheral blood. The source of these receptors is a human donor with active COVID-19. The donor label of this sample is uncertain.

The chain employs TRBV6-5 and TRBJ2-7, with 9 positions matching TRBD1. Germline loops: CDR1 MNHEY, CDR2 SVGAGI. The CDR3 has 13 residues. V lost 9 bases, J lost 5 bases, and 8 bases stayed unmatched. In DNA form, the CDR3 reads TGTGCCAGTTTCGGGACAGGGCTAAACGAGCAGTACTTC. Translated, it gives CASFGTGLNEQYF.

The rearrangement links TRBV13 to TRBJ2-1, with 8 bases identical to TRBD2. This CDR3 spans 17 amino acids. The germline gives CDR1 PRHDT, CDR2 FYEKMQ (reference sequence). V dropped 0 bases and J dropped 2; count of bases not matched to a gene: 6. The CDR3 nucleotides read TGTGCCAGCAGCTTAGGTGGAGCGGGAGCCCCCTACAATGAGCAGTTCTTC. This translates into CASSLGGAGAPYNEQFF.

This clone was picked up one time. CDR3 nucleotides: TGCGCCAGCAGCTTCCAAACGAGGAACACTGAAGCTTTCTTT. Its protein product is CASSFQTRNTEAFF. The V and J genes are TRBV5-1 and TRBJ1-1; D gene ambiguous. The CDR3 consists of 14 residues. Germline V CDR1 and CDR2: SGHRS, YFSETQ. Trimming cost V 2 bases and J 1 base, with 9 bases left between them.

V usage is TRBV28 and J usage is TRBJ1-2; D perhaps matches TRBD1 (5 bases). V was shortened by 2 bases and J by 4 bases, with 14 bases between the two germline ends. Germline CDR1 and CDR2: MDHEN and SYDVKM. CDR3 size: 15 residues. CDR3 nucleotide sequence: TGTGCCAGCAGTTTACCCTACGGACACACCTATGGCTACACCTTC. This encodes CASSLPYGHTYGYTF.

This clone showed up just a few times. The chain links TRBV7-7 to TRBJ2-1; 8 positions agree with TRBD1. V gave up 5 bases and J gave up 6 bases; unmatched junction bases: 3. CDR3 length: 13 amino acids. Germline CDR1 reads SSHAT; CDR2 reads FNYEAQ (reference sequence). Here the CDR3 DNA reads TGTGCCAGCAGCGCAGACAGGGGCAATGAGCAGTTCTTC. It codes for CASSADRGNEQFF.